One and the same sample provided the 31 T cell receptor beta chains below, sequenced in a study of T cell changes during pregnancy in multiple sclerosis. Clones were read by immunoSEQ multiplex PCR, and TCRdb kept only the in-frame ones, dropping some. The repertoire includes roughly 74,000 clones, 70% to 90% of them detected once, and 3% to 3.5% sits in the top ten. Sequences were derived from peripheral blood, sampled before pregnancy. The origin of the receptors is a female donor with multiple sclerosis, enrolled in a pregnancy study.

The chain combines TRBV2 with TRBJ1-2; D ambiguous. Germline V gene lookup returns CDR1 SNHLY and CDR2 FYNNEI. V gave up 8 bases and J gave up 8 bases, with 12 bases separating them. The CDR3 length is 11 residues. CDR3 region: CASGTEGGYTF. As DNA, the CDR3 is TGTGCCAGCGGAACCGAGGGAGGCTACACCTTC.

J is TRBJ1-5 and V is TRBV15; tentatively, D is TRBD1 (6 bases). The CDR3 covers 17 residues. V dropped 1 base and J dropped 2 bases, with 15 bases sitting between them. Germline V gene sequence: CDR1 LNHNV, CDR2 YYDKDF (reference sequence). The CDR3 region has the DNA TGTGCCACCAGCAGAGCCCGGGGGGGGCCGGGCAATCAGCCCCAGCATTTT. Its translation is CATSRARGGPGNQPQHF. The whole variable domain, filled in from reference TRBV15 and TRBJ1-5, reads DAMVIQNPRYQVTQFGKPVTLSCSQTLNHNVMYWYQQKSSQAPKLLFHYYDKDFNNEADTPDNFQSRRPNTSFCFLDIRSPGLGDTAMYLCATSRARGGPGNQPQHFGDGTRLSIL.

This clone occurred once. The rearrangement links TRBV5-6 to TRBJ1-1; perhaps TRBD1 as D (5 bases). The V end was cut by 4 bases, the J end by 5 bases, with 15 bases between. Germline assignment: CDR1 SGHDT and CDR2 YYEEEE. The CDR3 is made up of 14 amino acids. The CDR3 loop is CASSQGTLGTEAFF. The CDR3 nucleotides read TGTGCCAGCAGCCAAGGGACTCTGGGGACTGAAGCTTTCTTT.

CDR3 nucleotide sequence: TGTGCCAGTAGTGGATCCGGGACAGAAATCTACGAGCAGTACTTC. Residues: CASSGSGTEIYEQYF. The chain couples TRBV19 to TRBJ2-7; 7 bases match TRBD1. Germline V CDR1 and CDR2: LNHDA, SQIVND (reference sequence). The trim removed 5 bases at V and 3 bases at J, leaving 10 bases unmatched. CDR3 size: 15 residues.

DNA of the CDR3: TGTGCCAGCAGCTTAGAATTCTTACAGAATGGCTACACCTTC. It specifies CASSLEFLQNGYTF. This chain joins TRBV7-9 and TRBJ1-2; no clear D gene. The V end lost 1 base, the J end lost 6 bases, and 12 bases lay between the germline ends. The germline CDR1 and CDR2 sequences are SEHNR and FQNEAQ (reference sequence). CDR3 length: 14 amino acids.

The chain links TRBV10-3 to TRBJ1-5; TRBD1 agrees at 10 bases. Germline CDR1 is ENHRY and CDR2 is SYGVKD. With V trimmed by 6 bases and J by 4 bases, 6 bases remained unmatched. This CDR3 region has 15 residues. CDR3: CAIREGQGTNQPQHF. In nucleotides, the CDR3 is TGTGCCATCAGGGAGGGACAGGGGACTAATCAGCCCCAGCATTTT.

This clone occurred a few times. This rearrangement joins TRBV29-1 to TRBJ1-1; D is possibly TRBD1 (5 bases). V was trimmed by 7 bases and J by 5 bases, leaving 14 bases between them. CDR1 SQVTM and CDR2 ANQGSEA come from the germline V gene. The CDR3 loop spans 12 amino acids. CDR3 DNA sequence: TGCAGCGGCCAGGGCTGGGATACTGAAGCTTTCTTT. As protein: CSGQGWDTEAFF.

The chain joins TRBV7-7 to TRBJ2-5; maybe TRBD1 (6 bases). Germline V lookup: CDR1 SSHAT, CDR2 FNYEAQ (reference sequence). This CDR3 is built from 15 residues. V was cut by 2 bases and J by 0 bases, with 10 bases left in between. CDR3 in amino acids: CASSLQTGNQETQYF. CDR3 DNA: TGTGCCAGCAGCTTACAGACAGGCAACCAAGAGACCCAGTACTTC.

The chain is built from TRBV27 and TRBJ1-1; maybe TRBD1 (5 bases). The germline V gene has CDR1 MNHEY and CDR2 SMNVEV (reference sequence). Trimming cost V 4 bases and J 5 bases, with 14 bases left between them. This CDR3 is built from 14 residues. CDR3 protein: CASSSQQVRTEAFF. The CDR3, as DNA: TGTGCCAGCAGTTCCCAACAGGTTAGAACTGAAGCTTTCTTT.

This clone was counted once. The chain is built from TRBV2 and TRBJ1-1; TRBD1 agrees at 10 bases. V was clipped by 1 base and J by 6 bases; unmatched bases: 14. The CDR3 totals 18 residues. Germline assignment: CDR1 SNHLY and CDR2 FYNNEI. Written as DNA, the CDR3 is TGTGCCAGCAGTGAAGTAATAGGGACAGGGGAGGATTGGGCTGAAGCTTTCTTT. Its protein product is CASSEVIGTGEDWAEAFF.

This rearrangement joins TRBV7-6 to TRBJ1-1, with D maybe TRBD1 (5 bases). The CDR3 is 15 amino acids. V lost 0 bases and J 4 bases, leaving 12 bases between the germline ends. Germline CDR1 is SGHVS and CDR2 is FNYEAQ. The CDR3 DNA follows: TGTGCCAGCAGCTTAGCGGGTAGGGGTAGCACTGAAGCTTTCTTT. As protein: CASSLAGRGSTEAFF.

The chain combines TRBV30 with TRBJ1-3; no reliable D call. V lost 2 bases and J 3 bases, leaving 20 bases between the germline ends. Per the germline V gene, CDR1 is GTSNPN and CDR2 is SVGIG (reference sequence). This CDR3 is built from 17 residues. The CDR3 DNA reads TGTGCCTGGAGTAGGTGGAGAGGGCAGTCTCTTGGAAACACCATATATTTT. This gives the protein CAWSRWRGQSLGNTIYF. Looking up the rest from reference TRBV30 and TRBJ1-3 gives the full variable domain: SQTIHQWPATLVQPVGSPLSLECTVEGTSNPNLYWYRQAAGRGLQLLFYSVGIGQISSEVPQNLSASRPQDRQFILSSKKLLLSDSGFYLCAWSRWRGQSLGNTIYFGEGSWLTVV.

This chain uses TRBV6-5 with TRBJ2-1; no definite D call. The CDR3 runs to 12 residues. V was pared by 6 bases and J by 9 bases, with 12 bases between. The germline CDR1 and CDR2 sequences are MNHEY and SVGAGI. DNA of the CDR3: TGTGCCAGCAGCCAATCGGTTTTTGAGCAGTTCTTC. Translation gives CASSQSVFEQFF.

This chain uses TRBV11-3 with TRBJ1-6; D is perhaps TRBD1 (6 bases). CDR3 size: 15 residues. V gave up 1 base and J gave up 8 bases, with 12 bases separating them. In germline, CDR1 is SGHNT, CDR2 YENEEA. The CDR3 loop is CASSLGGAGDSPLHF. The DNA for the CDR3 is TGTGCCAGCAGCTTAGGAGGGGCAGGGGATTCACCCCTCCACTTT.

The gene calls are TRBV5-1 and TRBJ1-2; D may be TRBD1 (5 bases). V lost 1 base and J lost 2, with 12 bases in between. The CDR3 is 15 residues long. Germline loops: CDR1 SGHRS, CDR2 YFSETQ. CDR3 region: CASSLSAGDNYGYTF. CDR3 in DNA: TGCGCCAGCAGCTTGAGTGCGGGGGACAACTATGGCTACACCTTC.

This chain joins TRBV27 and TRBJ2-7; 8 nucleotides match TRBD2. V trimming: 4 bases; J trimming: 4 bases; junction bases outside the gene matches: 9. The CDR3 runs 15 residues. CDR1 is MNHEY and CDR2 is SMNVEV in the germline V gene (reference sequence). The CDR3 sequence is CASSSVSASGYEQYF. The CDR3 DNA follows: TGTGCCAGCAGTTCTGTTTCGGCTAGCGGGTACGAGCAGTACTTC.

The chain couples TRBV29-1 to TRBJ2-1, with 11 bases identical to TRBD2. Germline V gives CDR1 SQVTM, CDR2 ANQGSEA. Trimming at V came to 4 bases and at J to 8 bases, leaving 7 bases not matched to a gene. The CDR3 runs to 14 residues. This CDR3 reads CSVGLAGKGYEQFF. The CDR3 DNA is TGCAGCGTTGGACTAGCGGGAAAGGGCTATGAGCAGTTCTTC.

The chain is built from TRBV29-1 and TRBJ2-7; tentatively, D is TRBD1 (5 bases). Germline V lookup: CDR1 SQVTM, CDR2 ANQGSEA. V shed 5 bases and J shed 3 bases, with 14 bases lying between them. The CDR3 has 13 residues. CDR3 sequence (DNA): TGCAGCGTTTATTGGCAGGGAAGCTACGAGCAGTACTTC. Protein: CSVYWQGSYEQYF.

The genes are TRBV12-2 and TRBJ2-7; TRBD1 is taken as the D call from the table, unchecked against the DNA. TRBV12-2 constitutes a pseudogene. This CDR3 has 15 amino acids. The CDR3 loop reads CASRLKGEDTYEQYF. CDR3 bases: TGTGCAAGTCGCTTAAAGGGGGAAGATACCTACGAGCAGTACTTC.

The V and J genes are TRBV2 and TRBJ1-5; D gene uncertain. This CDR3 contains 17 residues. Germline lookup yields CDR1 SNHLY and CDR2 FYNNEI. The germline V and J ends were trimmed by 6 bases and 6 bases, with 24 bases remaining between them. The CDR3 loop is CASRTTSGEESIQPQHF. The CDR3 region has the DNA TGTGCCAGCAGAACCACATCAGGCGAAGAGAGTATTCAGCCCCAGCATTTT.

The CDR3 protein is CASRITLQREQFF. CDR3 DNA: TGTGCCAGCAGAATTACACTACAGCGGGAGCAGTTCTTC. This rearrangement joins TRBV27 to TRBJ2-1; a weak D match, TRBD2 (5 bases). Trimming left V 6 bases short and J 10 bases short, with 16 bases between. Germline CDR1 is MNHEY and CDR2 is SMNVEV (reference sequence). The CDR3 spans 13 residues.

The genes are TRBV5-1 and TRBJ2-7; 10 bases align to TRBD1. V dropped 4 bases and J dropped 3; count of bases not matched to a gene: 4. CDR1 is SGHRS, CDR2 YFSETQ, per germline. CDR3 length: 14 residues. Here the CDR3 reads CASSTGQGLYEQYF. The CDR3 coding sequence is TGCGCCAGCAGCACGGGACAGGGGCTCTACGAGCAGTACTTC.

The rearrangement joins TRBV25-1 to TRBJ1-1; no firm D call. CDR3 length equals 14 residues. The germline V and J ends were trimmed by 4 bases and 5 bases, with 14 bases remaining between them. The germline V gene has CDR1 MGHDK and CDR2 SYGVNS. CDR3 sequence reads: CASSGSGEVTEAFF. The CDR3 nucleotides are TGTGCCAGCAGTGGTTCTGGGGAGGTGACTGAAGCTTTCTTT.

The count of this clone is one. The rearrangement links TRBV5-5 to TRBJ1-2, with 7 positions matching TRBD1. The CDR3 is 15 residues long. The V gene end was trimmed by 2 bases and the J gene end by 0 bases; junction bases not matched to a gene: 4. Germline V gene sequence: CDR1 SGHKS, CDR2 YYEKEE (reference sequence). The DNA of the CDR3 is TGTGCCAGCAGCTTTCGGGACAGTGCTAACTATGGCTACACCTTC. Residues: CASSFRDSANYGYTF.

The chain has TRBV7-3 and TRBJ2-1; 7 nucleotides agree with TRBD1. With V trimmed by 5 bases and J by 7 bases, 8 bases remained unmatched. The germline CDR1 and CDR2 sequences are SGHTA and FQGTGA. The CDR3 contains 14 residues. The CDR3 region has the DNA TGTGCCAGCAGCAAAGGACAGGTGCCTAATGAGCAGTTCTTC. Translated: CASSKGQVPNEQFF.

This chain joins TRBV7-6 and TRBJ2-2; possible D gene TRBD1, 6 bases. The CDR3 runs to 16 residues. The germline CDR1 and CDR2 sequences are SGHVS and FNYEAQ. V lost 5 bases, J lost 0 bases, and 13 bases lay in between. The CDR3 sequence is CASSDTGTSNTGELFF. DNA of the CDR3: TGTGCCAGCAGCGATACCGGGACATCGAACACCGGGGAGCTGTTTTTT.

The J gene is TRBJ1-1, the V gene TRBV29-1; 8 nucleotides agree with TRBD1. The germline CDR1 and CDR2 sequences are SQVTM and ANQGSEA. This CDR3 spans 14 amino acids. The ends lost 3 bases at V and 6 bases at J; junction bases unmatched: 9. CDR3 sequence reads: CSVEARGRVAEAFF. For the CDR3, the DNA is TGCAGCGTTGAGGCCAGGGGGCGTGTGGCTGAAGCTTTCTTT.

CDR3 DNA: TGTGCCAGCAGCGAGGACAGTATCCCGAATCAGCCCCAGCATTTT. Protein sequence: CASSEDSIPNQPQHF. The chain is built from TRBV5-4 and TRBJ1-5; tentative D call: TRBD1 (6 bases). V lost 4 bases and J 4 bases, leaving 15 bases between the germline ends. CDR1 is SGHNT and CDR2 is YYREEE in the germline V gene (reference sequence). CDR3 length: 15 residues.

CDR3 sequence reads: CASGAGTGLMAQYF. CDR3 bases: TGTGCCAGCGGGGCGGGGACAGGGCTGATGGCCCAGTACTTC. The chain carries TRBV6-1 and TRBJ2-5; TRBD1 agrees at 9 bases. With V trimmed by 8 bases and J by 9 bases, 13 bases remained unmatched. CDR1 and CDR2 from the germline V gene are MNHNS and SASEGT. The CDR3 totals 14 residues.

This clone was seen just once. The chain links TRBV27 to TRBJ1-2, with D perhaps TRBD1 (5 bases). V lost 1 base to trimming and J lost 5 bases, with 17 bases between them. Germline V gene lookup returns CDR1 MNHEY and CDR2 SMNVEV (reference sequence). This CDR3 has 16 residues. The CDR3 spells CASSLFLGEGWYGYTF. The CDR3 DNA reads TGTGCCAGCAGTTTATTTCTAGGGGAGGGATGGTATGGCTACACCTTC.

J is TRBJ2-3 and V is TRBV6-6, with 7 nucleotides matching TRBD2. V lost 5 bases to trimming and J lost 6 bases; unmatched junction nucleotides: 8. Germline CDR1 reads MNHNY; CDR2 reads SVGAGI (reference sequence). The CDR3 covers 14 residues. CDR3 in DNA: TGTGCCAGCAGTAGCGGGACTACCTCGGATACGCAGTATTTT. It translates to CASSSGTTSDTQYF.